The 29 T cell receptor beta chains in this list originate from one sample, sequenced in a study of T cell repertoires in cytomegalovirus infection (dated by TCRdb to between 2018 and 2021). Reading the label with the study, this specimen's treatment or condition is: in vitro stimulation with specific CMV peptide epitopes to enrich CMV-specific T cells. What these receptors recognize is not known. These reads were obtained on an Illumina HiSeq 1500. TCRdb handled the public reads itself, with Q25 trimming in fastp and clone calling in MiXCR, and kept productive beta chains. When rows share a CDR3 protein, they turn into one entry using the most common DNA and genes. For this sample the table gives roughly 800,000 distinct CDR3 sequences, of which under 35% were detected only once. The top ten clonotypes cover about 12% of the sample. The sample here was cultured CD8+ T cells from PBMCs, taken from culture after CMV antigen stimulation. These receptor sequences come from a human donor in good health (CMV status not recorded). Some clones in this sample may be carry-over from other donors' samples.

This clonotype was counted only a few times. This CDR3 is CASSGTGTDTQYF. The CDR3 nucleotides read TGTGCCAGCTCGGGTACAGGTACAGATACGCAGTATTTT. This chain connects TRBV6-1 to TRBJ2-3; D may be TRBD1 (5 bases). V lost 8 bases and J lost 3, with 12 bases in between. CDR3 size: 13 residues. Germline V gene lookup returns CDR1 MNHNS and CDR2 SASEGT.

This chain uses TRBV9 with TRBJ1-1; D is possibly TRBD1 (5 bases). The CDR3 extends over 15 amino acids. V was cut by 0 bases and J by 4 bases, with 13 bases left in between. CDR1 is SGDLS and CDR2 is YYNGEE in the germline V gene. The DNA of the CDR3 is TGTGCCAGCAGCGTAGCTGGGGGTCAGGTCACTGAAGCTTTCTTT. Translation: CASSVAGGQVTEAFF.

This clonotype was detected a few times. This rearrangement joins TRBV12-3 or TRBV12-4 to TRBJ1-1, with a possible D match to TRBD1 (5 bases). The V end lost 6 bases, the J end lost 7 bases, and 21 bases lay between the germline ends. This CDR3 contains 15 residues. CDR3 sequence reads: CASSPWGGGMGEAFF. The CDR3 coding sequence is TGTGCCAGCAGCCCTTGGGGTGGGGGAATGGGTGAAGCTTTCTTT.

This clonotype showed up just a few times. J is TRBJ1-1 and V is TRBV6-2 or TRBV6-3, with D perhaps TRBD1 (5 bases). CDR1 MNHEY and CDR2 SVGEGT come from the germline V gene. The length of the CDR3 is 17 residues. Trimming cost V 2 bases and J 8 bases, with 24 bases left between them. The CDR3 coding sequence is TGTGCCAGCAGTTACGGAGAGGGGTCCGGCCGAGAATTGGAAGCTTTCTTT. Protein sequence: CASSYGEGSGRELEAFF.

This clonotype was seen a few times. V and J are TRBV28 and TRBJ1-1; no firm D call. Germline lookup yields CDR1 MDHEN and CDR2 SYDVKM. The CDR3 runs to 18 residues. The V and J ends lost 5 bases and 3 bases respectively, with 25 bases between them. The CDR3: CASSIRDLRPGVDTEAFF. The CDR3 DNA reads as TGTGCCAGCAGTATACGAGACCTTAGACCTGGGGTCGACACTGAAGCTTTCTTT.

V gene TRBV4-3 combines with J gene TRBJ2-2, with 8 nucleotides matching TRBD1. The CDR3 spans 16 residues. Trimming cost V 2 bases and J 2 bases; bases outside gene matches: 4. Germline CDR1 and CDR2: LGHNA and YSLEER. CDR3 coding DNA: TGCGCCAGCAGCCAACGACAGGGGTCTAACACCGGGGAGCTGTTTTTT. It translates to CASSQRQGSNTGELFF.

This chain uses TRBV7-9 with TRBJ2-2, with D perhaps matching TRBD1 (6 bases). Germline CDR1 reads SEHNR; CDR2 reads FQNEAQ (reference sequence). This CDR3 spans 15 amino acids. V dropped 4 bases and J dropped 3 bases, with 12 bases sitting between them. The chain's CDR3 is CASSSGHLDTGELFF. In nucleotides, the CDR3 is TGTGCCAGCAGCTCGGGACACCTGGACACCGGGGAGCTGTTTTTT.

This chain joins TRBV12-5 and TRBJ1-1, with 10 bases matching TRBD1. This CDR3 comprises 12 residues. The V gene's germline CDR1 is LGHNT and CDR2 FRNRAP. V lost 7 bases, J lost 6 bases, and 2 bases stayed unmatched. Written as DNA, the CDR3 is TGTGCTAGTGTTGGGACAGGGGCTGAAGCTTTCTTT. This codes for CASVGTGAEAFF.

The chain carries TRBV20-1 and TRBJ2-3, with 7 bases lining up with TRBD2. This CDR3 has 17 residues. V lost 5 bases to trimming and J lost 0 bases; unmatched junction nucleotides: 14. Germline lookup yields CDR1 DFQATT and CDR2 SNEGSKA (reference sequence). CDR3: CSAGGLELATSTDTQYF. For the CDR3, the DNA is TGCAGTGCTGGTGGTTTGGAACTAGCGACGAGCACAGATACGCAGTATTTT.

The chain combines TRBV4-2 with TRBJ2-5; tentatively, D is TRBD1 or TRBD2 (5 bases each). Deletions cut 0 bases from V and 3 bases from J, with 11 bases between. Germline values: CDR1 LGHNA, CDR2 YNFKEQ. The CDR3 runs to 15 residues. CDR3 nucleotides: TGTGCCAGCAGCCAAGAGGGACGGCCGAAAGAGACCCAGTACTTC. The encoded protein is CASSQEGRPKETQYF.

In its sample, this clonotype was seen a few times. This chain uses TRBV7-9 with TRBJ1-2; 9 positions agree with TRBD1. The germline CDR1 and CDR2 sequences are SEHNR and FQNEAQ (reference sequence). This CDR3 has 14 residues. The V and J ends lost 7 bases and 1 base, in that order; junction bases with no gene match: 4. CDR3 protein: CASNRDRDNYGYTF. Here the CDR3 DNA reads TGTGCCAGCAACCGGGACAGGGATAACTATGGCTACACCTTC.

This clonotype was seen once. This chain uses TRBV19 with TRBJ2-1; D uncertain. Trimming shortened V by 7 bases and J by 0 bases, and 19 bases separated the two germline ends. CDR3 length: 17 amino acids. CDR1 is LNHDA, CDR2 SQIVND, per germline (reference sequence). Here the CDR3 DNA reads TGTGCCAGTACCCCCCCCCTCGTAACCAGCTCCTACAATGAGCAGTTCTTC. Amino acid sequence: CASTPPLVTSSYNEQFF.

This clonotype was detected a few times. The genes are TRBV5-6 and TRBJ1-1; no definite D call. The V end was cut by 3 bases, the J end by 10 bases, with 13 bases between. CDR3 size: 12 residues. Germline V CDR1 and CDR2: SGHDT, YYEEEE. The CDR3 reads CASSSRLLGAFF. The CDR3 region has the DNA TGTGCCAGCAGCTCGCGCTTATTGGGAGCTTTCTTT.

A few counts support this clonotype. This rearrangement joins TRBV27 to TRBJ2-5, with TRBD1 matching over 7 bases. Germline V gene sequence: CDR1 MNHEY, CDR2 SMNVEV (reference sequence). This CDR3 has 16 amino acids. V lost 0 bases, J lost 5 bases, and 9 bases stayed unmatched. This chain's CDR3 is CASSLSETGPWETQYF. Written as DNA, the CDR3 is TGTGCCAGCAGTTTATCCGAGACAGGGCCGTGGGAGACCCAGTACTTC.

This clonotype was detected ten times or more. The chain uses TRBV7-9 and TRBJ2-7, with TRBD1 matching over 7 bases. V lost 5 bases, J lost 1 base, and 5 bases stayed unmatched. CDR1 is SEHNR and CDR2 is FQNEAQ in the germline V gene (reference sequence). CDR3 length equals 14 residues. DNA for the CDR3: TGTGCCAGCAGCGGTAGGACAGGATCCTACGAGCAGTACTTC. It translates to CASSGRTGSYEQYF.

This clonotype came up once. The chain joins TRBV27 to TRBJ2-3; 10 bases map to TRBD2. The CDR3 length is 14 residues. Looked up from germline, CDR1 is MNHEY and CDR2 is SMNVEV (reference sequence). After removal of 6 bases from V and 4 bases from J, the junction contained 4 bases not matched to a gene. CDR3 DNA sequence: TGTGCCAGCAGGGACGGGACTAGCGCAGATACGCAGTATTTT. Its translation is CASRDGTSADTQYF.

J is TRBJ1-2 and V is TRBV20-1; 10 bases align to TRBD1. The CDR3 sequence is 15 residues long. The germline V gene encodes CDR1 DFQATT and CDR2 SNEGSKA (reference sequence). J lost 2 bases, V lost 6 bases, and 9 bases had no gene match. CDR3 region: CSAFPGQGINYGYTF. CDR3 DNA sequence: TGCAGTGCCTTCCCGGGACAGGGGATCAACTATGGCTACACCTTC.

This clonotype showed up many times. The rearrangement uses TRBV7-8 and TRBJ2-5; D ambiguous. Germline CDR1 and CDR2: SGHVS and FQNEAQ. CDR3 size: 10 residues. V was clipped by 10 bases and J by 4 bases, with 7 bases between them. Here the CDR3 reads CATRPETQYF. The CDR3 DNA is TGTGCCACCCGGCCAGAGACCCAGTACTTC.

This clonotype was recorded a few times. The rearrangement joins TRBV6-2 or TRBV6-3 to TRBJ2-1; TRBD2 agrees at 10 bases. CDR1 is MNHEY, CDR2 SVGEGT, per germline. V shed 6 bases, J shed 2 bases, and the junction held 13 bases outside the gene matches. The CDR3 is made up of 18 amino acids. CDR3 sequence (DNA): TGTGCCAGCAGCCGCTCTAGCGGGGGTATGTCTCCCTACAATGAGCAGTTCTTC. Residues: CASSRSSGGMSPYNEQFF.

This clonotype was seen a handful of times. V gene TRBV7-9 combines with J gene TRBJ2-1, with D tentatively TRBD1 or TRBD2 (5 bases each). CDR1 is SEHNR and CDR2 is FQNEAQ in the germline V gene (reference sequence). Between the trimmed V and J ends, which lost 7 bases and 9 bases, there was a span of 10 bases. This CDR3 has 11 amino acids. The chain's CDR3 is CASIRGAEQFF. Written as DNA, the CDR3 is TGTGCCAGCATCAGAGGGGCTGAGCAGTTCTTC. Filled out from reference TRBV7-9 and TRBJ2-1, the complete variable domain reads DTGVSQNPRHKITKRGQNVTFRCDPISEHNRLYWYRQTLGQGPEFLTYFQNEAQLEKSRLLSDRFSAERPKGSFSTLEIQRTEQGDSAMYLCASIRGAEQFFGPGTRLTVL.

The chain employs TRBV6-1 and TRBJ2-7, with 10 positions matching TRBD2. Germline V lookup: CDR1 MNHNS, CDR2 SASEGT. The CDR3 runs to 13 residues. With V trimmed by 9 bases and J by 7 bases, 9 bases remained unmatched. The CDR3 coding sequence is TGTGCCAGTAGCGGGGGGACCCCTGGAGAGCAGTACGTC. It is translated as CASSGGTPGEQYV.

Written as DNA, the CDR3 is TGTGCCAGTAGTACAGGGACCTCCCGAGAGACCCAGTACTTC. The encoded protein is CASSTGTSRETQYF. The V and J genes are TRBV19 and TRBJ2-5; either TRBD1 or TRBD2 may fit D (5 bases each). There are 14 residues in the CDR3. Germline values: CDR1 LNHDA, CDR2 SQIVND (reference sequence). V was trimmed by 4 bases and J by 4 bases, leaving 13 bases between them.

This clonotype came up a few times. The J gene is TRBJ1-5, the V gene TRBV18; D gene ambiguous. The CDR3 consists of 15 residues. V shed 0 bases and J shed 7 bases, with 13 bases lying between them. Per the germline V gene, CDR1 is KGHSH and CDR2 is LQKENI. In nucleotides, the CDR3 is TGTGCCAGCTCACCACCGGAAACGGGAGGGCAGCCCCAGCATTTT. Amino acids: CASSPPETGGQPQHF.

The chain employs TRBV25-1 and TRBJ1-1; D is uncertain. This CDR3 is 14 amino acids long. In germline, CDR1 is MGHDK, CDR2 SYGVNS. Trimming cost V 2 bases and J 3 bases, with 10 bases left between them. The CDR3 DNA sequence: TGTGCCAGCAGTGAAGGGAGAACCTACACTGAAGCTTTCTTT. Protein product: CASSEGRTYTEAFF. The entire variable domain, with the rest obtained from reference TRBV25-1 and TRBJ1-1, is as follows: EADIYQTPRYLVIGTGKKITLECSQTMGHDKMYWYQQDPGMELHLIHYSYGVNSTEKGDLSSESTVSRIRTEHFPLTLESARPSHTSQYLCASSEGRTYTEAFFGQGTRLTVV.

This clonotype was counted a few times. This chain uses TRBV4-3 with TRBJ1-2; D is undetermined. The germline V and J ends were trimmed by 0 bases and 5 bases, with 10 bases remaining between them. The germline gives CDR1 LGHNA, CDR2 YSLEER. This CDR3 spans 14 amino acids. The CDR3 sequence: CASSQDASGYGYTF. The DNA for the CDR3 is TGCGCCAGCAGCCAAGATGCATCAGGTTATGGCTACACCTTC.

The chain couples TRBV28 to TRBJ1-2; D ambiguous. The V end lost 5 bases, the J end lost 4 bases, and 17 bases lay between the germline ends. CDR3 length: 15 amino acids. The V gene's germline CDR1 is MDHEN and CDR2 SYDVKM. This CDR3 is CASSPPGDTLYGYTF. In nucleotides, the CDR3 is TGTGCCAGCAGTCCCCCAGGTGACACTCTCTATGGCTACACCTTC.

This clonotype has more than one count but fewer than ten. This rearrangement joins TRBV14 to TRBJ1-2; no reliable D call. Trimming stripped 0 bases from V and 4 bases from J, with 15 bases between. The CDR3 is made up of 16 amino acids. Looked up from germline, CDR1 is SGHDN and CDR2 is FVKESK. CDR3 coding DNA: TGTGCCAGCAGCCAAGATCAGACGGGGTGGTTCTATGGCTACACCTTC. Translated: CASSQDQTGWFYGYTF. The full variable domain, completed using reference TRBV14 and TRBJ1-2, is EAGVTQFPSHSVIEKGQTVTLRCDPISGHDNLYWYRRVMGKEIKFLLHFVKESKQDESGMPNNRFLAERTGGTYSTLKVQPAELEDSGVYFCASSQDQTGWFYGYTFGSGTRLTVV.

This clonotype was observed a handful of times. The germline gene is not matched at one end of the junction; a read error may be the cause. V gene TRBV2 combines with J gene TRBJ1-3; D is perhaps TRBD1 (5 bases). The germline gives CDR1 SNHLY, CDR2 FYNNEI. This CDR3 region has 17 residues. The CDR3 spells CASSRLGLLNSGNTIYF. DNA for the CDR3: TGTGCTAGCAGCAGACTGGGACTGCTGAATAGTGGAAACACCATATATTTT.

As DNA, the CDR3 is TGTGCCAGCAGCCTCGGGACACCGCCAGGTGAAGCTTTCTTT. It yields the protein CASSLGTPPGEAFF. V and J are TRBV7-8 and TRBJ1-1, with D perhaps matching TRBD1 (6 bases). The CDR3 totals 14 residues. In germline, CDR1 is SGHVS, CDR2 FQNEAQ. The V gene lost 5 bases and the J gene lost 7 bases, with 17 bases spanning the gap.